The 16 T cell receptor beta chains in this list originate from one sample, sequenced in a study of metastatic and nonmetastatic thyroid tumors. MiXCR reprocessed the PCR reads for TCRdb. This sample has under 20,000 clones, with 34% found just once. Each patient came to thyroid surgery without any prior treatment (of any kind). The source material was tumor tissue. The source is a male donor with papillary thyroid cancer or a benign thyroid nodule (not recorded which). Some clones in this sample may be carry-over from other donors' samples.

The chain uses TRBV15 and TRBJ2-2; 8 bases align to TRBD2. J lost 5 bases, V lost 0 bases, and 14 bases had no gene match. CDR3 length equals 19 residues. The germline V gene encodes CDR1 LNHNV and CDR2 YYDKDF (reference sequence). The CDR3 bases are TGTGCCACCAGCAGAGAGGGACTAGAGGGGGGTAAAAGAACCGGGGAGCTGTTTTTT. Translating gives CATSREGLEGGKRTGELFF.

The chain uses TRBV28 and TRBJ2-5; weak D call: TRBD2 (5 bases). Per the germline V gene, CDR1 is MDHEN and CDR2 is SYDVKM. The V and J ends lost 6 bases and 4 bases respectively, with 15 bases between them. This CDR3 contains 14 residues. The chain's CDR3 is CASRWAPEGETQYF. Here the CDR3 DNA reads TGTGCCAGCAGATGGGCCCCCGAGGGAGAGACCCAGTACTTC. Full variable domain (missing parts from reference TRBV28 and TRBJ2-5): DVKVTQSSRYLVKRTGEKVFLECVQDMDHENMFWYRQDPGLGLRLIYFSYDVKMKEKGDIPEGYSVSREKKERFSLILESASTNQTSMYLCASRWAPEGETQYFGPGTRLLVL.

J is TRBJ2-2 and V is TRBV30; 8 bases align to TRBD1. CDR1 is GTSNPN, CDR2 SVGIG, per germline (reference sequence). The CDR3 is made up of 15 amino acids. V lost 0 bases to trimming and J lost 6 bases; unmatched junction nucleotides: 6. CDR3 sequence reads: CAWSVSWTGSGELFF. CDR3 nucleotide sequence: TGTGCCTGGAGTGTTTCGTGGACAGGGTCCGGGGAGCTGTTTTTT.

As for this clone: The junction departs from the called germline gene at one end, perhaps through a read error. The V and J genes are TRBV6-1 and TRBJ1-5; D remains unclear. CDR1 is MNHNS, CDR2 SASEGT, per germline. The CDR3 sequence is 14 residues long. The CDR3, as DNA: TGTGCCAGCAGTGAAGGTAGGAGCAATCAGCCCCAGAACTTT. It specifies CASSEGRSNQPQNF.

By share, this clone counts as medium-sized. The chain combines TRBV18 with TRBJ2-3, with TRBD2 matching over 9 bases. The CDR3 totals 16 residues. Trimming cost V 1 base and J 1 base; bases outside gene matches: 3. Germline assignment: CDR1 KGHSH and CDR2 LQKENI. CDR3 DNA sequence: TGTGCCAGCTCACCACGATCTAGCGGGGGCACAGATACGCAGTATTTT. It codes for CASSPRSSGGTDTQYF. Looking up the rest from reference TRBV18 and TRBJ2-3 gives the full variable domain: NAGVMQNPRHLVRRRGQEARLRCSPMKGHSHVYWYRQLPEEGLKFMVYLQKENIIDESGMPKERFSAEFPKEGPSILRIQQVVRGDSAAYFCASSPRSSGGTDTQYFGPGTRLTVL.

The chain employs TRBV11-2 and TRBJ1-2; a weak D match, TRBD1 (5 bases). V was trimmed by 5 bases and J by 2 bases, leaving 9 bases between them. Germline V gene sequence: CDR1 SGHAT, CDR2 FQNNGV. This CDR3 region has 13 residues. CDR3 coding DNA: TGTGCCAGCAGCGCAGACAGAAACTATGGCTACACCTTC. Its translation: CASSADRNYGYTF.

This clone has ten or more counts. This chain uses TRBV7-9 with TRBJ1-2; D uncertain. The CDR3 length is 15 residues. Per the germline V gene, CDR1 is SEHNR and CDR2 is FQNEAQ (reference sequence). The V and J ends lost 4 bases and 6 bases respectively, with 18 bases between them. CDR3 bases: TGTGCCAGCAGCTCCCCGCATTTTACAGTGGATGGCTACACCTTC. It specifies CASSSPHFTVDGYTF.

Concerning this clone itself: A much larger clone lies a single base off, so this may be a read error. Other nucleotide sequences in the sample specify the same CDR3. V gene TRBV19 combines with J gene TRBJ2-3; 8 bases agree with TRBD2. Germline-derived CDR1 and CDR2 are LNHDA and SQIVND (reference sequence). The CDR3 is made up of 15 amino acids. Losses at the gene ends were 1 base for V and 6 bases for J; bases not matched to a gene: 6. The CDR3 DNA reads as TGTGCCAGTAGTATAGGATCCAGCGGGGGTGATACGCAGTATTTT. It is translated as CASSIGSSGGDTQYF.

The table lists this clone with many counts. A single base separates this from a much larger clone, so it may be a read error. The chain links TRBV6-1 to TRBJ2-7; 11 bases fit TRBD2. CDR1 and CDR2 from the germline V gene are MNHNS and SASEGT. This CDR3 region has 14 residues. The CDR3 region is CAGSELAGEVEQYF. The CDR3 DNA reads TGTGCCGGCAGTGAACTAGCGGGAGAAGTCGAGCAGTACTTC.

With regard to this clone: A junction boundary mismatches the germline segment, possibly from a read error. The chain links TRBV5-1 to TRBJ2-5; 10 bases align to TRBD2. Per germline, CDR1 SGHRS and CDR2 YFSETQ. The CDR3 loop spans 15 amino acids. The CDR3, as DNA: TGCGCCAGAAGCTTAAGCGGGGGGGCCGGGGAGACCCATTACTTC. This gives the protein CARSLSGGAGETHYF. Looking up the rest from reference TRBV5-1 and TRBJ2-5 gives the full variable domain: KAGVTQTPRYLIKTRGQQVTLSCSPISGHRSVSWYQQTPGQGLQFLFEYFSETQRNKGNFPGRFSGRQFSNSRSEMNVSTLELGDSALYLCARSLSGGAGETHYFGPGTRLLVL.

The chain employs TRBV24-1 and TRBJ2-1; 7 positions agree with TRBD2. Germline V CDR1 and CDR2: KGHDR, SFDVKD. V was clipped by 1 base and J by 5 bases; unmatched bases: 4. The CDR3 loop spans 15 amino acids. The CDR3 DNA is TGTGCCACCAGTGATTTTGAGCGGGATAACAATGAGCAGTTCTTC. As protein: CATSDFERDNNEQFF.

This clone appeared a few times. An end of the junction does not agree with germline; a read error may underlie this. The CDR3 DNA reads TGTGCCATCAGCTTTCCGGGGAACTATGTCTACACCTTC. Translated, it gives CAISFPGNYVYTF. This rearrangement joins TRBV5-5 to TRBJ1-2, with unresolved D. Germline CDR1 SGHKS, CDR2 YYEKEE (reference sequence). This CDR3 is built from 13 residues.

Turning to this clone: One junction end does not reproduce the germline sequence, and a read error may be involved. This chain joins TRBV25-1 and TRBJ2-2, with 8 bases fitting TRBD1. The CDR3 is made up of 15 amino acids. Germline CDR1 MGHDK, CDR2 SYGVNS. The CDR3 sequence is CAISEPDRVAAELFF. CDR3 DNA: TGTGCCATCAGTGAACCGGACAGGGTAGCCGCTGAGCTGTTTTTT. The full variable domain, rest sourced from reference TRBV25-1 and TRBJ2-2, is EADIYQTPRYLVIGTGKKITLECSQTMGHDKMYWYQQDPGMELHLIHYSYGVNSTEKGDLSSESTVSRIRTEHFPLTLESARPSHTSQYLCAISEPDRVAAELFFGEGSRLTVL.

This clone was observed at least ten times. The genes are TRBV20-1 and TRBJ2-3; weak D call: TRBD2 (5 bases). The germline gives CDR1 DFQATT, CDR2 SNEGSKA (reference sequence). The CDR3 consists of 15 residues. V shed 0 bases and J shed 6 bases, with 16 bases lying between them. The CDR3, as DNA: TGCAGTGCTAGAGATTTGGCCCGAGGGATCGATACGCAGTATTTT. This encodes CSARDLARGIDTQYF.

This clone has ten or more counts. The chain recombines TRBV5-1 with TRBJ2-2, with 11 bases aligning to TRBD2. The junction had 4 bases not matched to a gene; V was cut back by 2 bases and J by 7 bases. This CDR3 has 15 residues. Germline CDR1 and CDR2: SGHRS and YFSETQ. The CDR3 loop is CASSFTSGGGGELFF. The CDR3, as DNA: TGCGCCAGCAGCTTCACTAGCGGGGGAGGCGGGGAGCTGTTTTTT.

The chain is built from TRBV6-1 and TRBJ1-2; D may be TRBD1 (6 bases). The CDR3 consists of 13 residues. V was clipped by 7 bases and J by 5 bases, with 14 bases between them. The germline V gene encodes CDR1 MNHNS and CDR2 SASEGT. Written as DNA, the CDR3 is TGTGCCAGCACCGACAGGAGGGCATATGGCTACACCTTC. Protein: CASTDRRAYGYTF.